The 2 T cell receptor beta chains below come from one sample, sequenced in a study of cytomegalovirus exposure and HLA in healthy donors listed by TCRdb under 2017. Receptor amplification or capture employed the immunoSEQ multiplex PCR assay. TCRdb carries this immuneACCESS record with in-frame sequences only. Its versions omit some clonotypes, under half of them owing to an unresolved V gene in the studies checked, with the rest unexplained. The sample table lists about 110,000 clones, roughly 90% of them with a count of one. The ten largest clones add up to roughly 1.4% of the sample. The sample was PBMCs. The receptors originated from a woman aged 30 to 39 in good health and CMV-seropositive.

This chain uses TRBV7-2 with TRBJ2-7; 8 nucleotides line up with TRBD1. This CDR3 has 17 residues. V shed 2 bases, J shed 2 bases, and the junction held 11 bases outside the gene matches. The germline gives CDR1 SGHTA, CDR2 FQGNSA. CDR3 protein: CASSLYQDRAPPYEQYF. The CDR3 coding sequence is TGTGCCAGCAGCTTATATCAGGACAGGGCTCCCCCCTACGAGCAGTACTTC. Based on the CDR3 plus reference TRBV7-2 and TRBJ2-7, the full variable domain is GAGVSQSPSNKVTEKGKDVELRCDPISGHTALYWYRQSLGQGLEFLIYFQGNSAPDKSGLPSDRFSAERTGGSVSTLTIQRTQQEDSAVYLCASSLYQDRAPPYEQYFGPGTRLTVT.

This sequence joins TRBV4-2 and TRBJ2-1; D might be TRBD1 (5 bases). The CDR3 is made up of 16 amino acids. Trimming cost V 1 base and J 6 bases, with 16 bases left between them. CDR1 LGHNA and CDR2 YNFKEQ come from the germline V gene. This CDR3 is CASSQGGLVTGNEQFF. CDR3 nucleotides: TGTGCCAGCAGCCAAGGGGGCCTTGTGACTGGCAATGAGCAGTTCTTC.